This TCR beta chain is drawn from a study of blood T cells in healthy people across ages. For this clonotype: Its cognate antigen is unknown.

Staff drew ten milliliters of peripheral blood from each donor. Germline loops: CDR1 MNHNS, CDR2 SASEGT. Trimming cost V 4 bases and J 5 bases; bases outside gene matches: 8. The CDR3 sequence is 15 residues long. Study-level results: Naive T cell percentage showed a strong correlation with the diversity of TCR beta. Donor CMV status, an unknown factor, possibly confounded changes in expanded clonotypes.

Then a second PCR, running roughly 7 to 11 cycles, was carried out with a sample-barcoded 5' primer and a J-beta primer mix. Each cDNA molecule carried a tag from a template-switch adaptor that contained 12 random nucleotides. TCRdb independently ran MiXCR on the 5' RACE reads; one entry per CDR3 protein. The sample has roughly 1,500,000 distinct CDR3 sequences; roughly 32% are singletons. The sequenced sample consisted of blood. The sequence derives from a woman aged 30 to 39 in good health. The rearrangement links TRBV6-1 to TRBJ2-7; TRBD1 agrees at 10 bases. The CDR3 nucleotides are TGTGCCAGCAGTGGCAGACAGGGGGCTTTCAACGAGCAGTACTTC. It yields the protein CASSGRQGAFNEQYF.